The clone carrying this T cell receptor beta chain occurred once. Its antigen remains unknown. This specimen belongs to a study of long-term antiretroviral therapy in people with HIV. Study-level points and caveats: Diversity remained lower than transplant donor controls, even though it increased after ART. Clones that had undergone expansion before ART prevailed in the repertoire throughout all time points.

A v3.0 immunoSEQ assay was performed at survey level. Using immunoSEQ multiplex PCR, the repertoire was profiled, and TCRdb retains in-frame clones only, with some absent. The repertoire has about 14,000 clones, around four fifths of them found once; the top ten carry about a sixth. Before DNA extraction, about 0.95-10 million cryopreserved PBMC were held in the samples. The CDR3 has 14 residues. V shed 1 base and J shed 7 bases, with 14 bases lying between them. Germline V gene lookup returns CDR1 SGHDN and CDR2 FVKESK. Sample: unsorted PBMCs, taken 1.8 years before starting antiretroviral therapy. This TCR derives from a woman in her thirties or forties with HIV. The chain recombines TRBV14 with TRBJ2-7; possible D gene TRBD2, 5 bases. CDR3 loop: CASSQVSRAGEQYF. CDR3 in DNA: TGTGCCAGCAGCCAAGTCTCGCGGGCCGGAGAGCAGTACTTC.